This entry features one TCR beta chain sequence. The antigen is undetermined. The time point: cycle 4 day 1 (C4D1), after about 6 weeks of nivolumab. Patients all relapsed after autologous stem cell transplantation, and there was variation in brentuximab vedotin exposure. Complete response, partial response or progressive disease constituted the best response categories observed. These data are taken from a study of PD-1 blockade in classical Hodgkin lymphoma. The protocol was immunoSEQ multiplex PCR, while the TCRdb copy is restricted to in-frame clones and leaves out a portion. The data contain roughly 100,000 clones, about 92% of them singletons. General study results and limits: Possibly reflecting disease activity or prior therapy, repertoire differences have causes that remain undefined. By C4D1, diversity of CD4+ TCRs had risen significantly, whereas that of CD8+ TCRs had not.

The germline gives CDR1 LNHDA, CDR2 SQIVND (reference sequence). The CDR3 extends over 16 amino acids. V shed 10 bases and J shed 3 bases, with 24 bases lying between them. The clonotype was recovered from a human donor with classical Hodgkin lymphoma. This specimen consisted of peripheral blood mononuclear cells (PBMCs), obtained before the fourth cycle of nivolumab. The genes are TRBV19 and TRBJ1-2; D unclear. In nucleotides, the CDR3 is TGTGCCACTCACGCGGGTCTCGGCAGAAATGACTATGGCTACACCTTC. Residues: CATHAGLGRNDYGYTF.